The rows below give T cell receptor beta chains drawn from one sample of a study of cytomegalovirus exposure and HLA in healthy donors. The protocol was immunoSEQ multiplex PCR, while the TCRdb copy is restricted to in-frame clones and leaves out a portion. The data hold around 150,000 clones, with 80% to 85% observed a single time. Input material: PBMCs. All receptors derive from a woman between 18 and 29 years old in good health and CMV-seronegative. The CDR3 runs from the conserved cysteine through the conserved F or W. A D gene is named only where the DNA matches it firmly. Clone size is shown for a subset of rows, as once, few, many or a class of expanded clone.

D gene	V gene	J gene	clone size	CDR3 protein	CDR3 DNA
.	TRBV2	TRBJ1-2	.	CASSVSRGDNYGYTF	TGTGCCAGCAGTGTTAGTCGGGGAGACAACTATGGCTACACCTTC
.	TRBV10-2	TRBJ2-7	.	CASSDRYEQYF	TGCGCCAGCAGTGACAGATACGAGCAGTACTTC
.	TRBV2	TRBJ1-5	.	CASSVFASGHQPQHF	TGTGCCAGCAGTGTTTTCGCCAGCGGGCATCAGCCCCAGCATTTT
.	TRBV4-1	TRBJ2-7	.	CASSQDGAGTRSYEQYF	TGCGCCAGCAGCCAAGATGGGGCAGGGACTCGCTCCTACGAGCAGTACTTC
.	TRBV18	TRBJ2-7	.	CASSAREGEQYF	TGTGCCAGCTCCGCGCGCGAGGGCGAGCAGTACTTC
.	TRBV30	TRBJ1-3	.	CAWSVLRGNTIYF	TGTGCCTGGAGTGTACTAAGAGGAAACACCATATATTTT
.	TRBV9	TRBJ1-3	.	CASSGGFDSGNTIYF	TGTGCCAGCAGCGGAGGGTTTGATTCTGGAAACACCATATATTTT
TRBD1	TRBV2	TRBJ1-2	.	CASRETGINYGYTF	TGTGCCAGCAGAGAGACAGGGATTAACTATGGCTACACCTTC
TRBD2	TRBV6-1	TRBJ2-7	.	CASSGASGGKYEQYF	TGTGCCAGCAGTGGAGCTAGCGGGGGGAAATACGAGCAGTACTTC
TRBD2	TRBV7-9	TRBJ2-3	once	CSSSLRLAGGGTDTQYF	TGTTCCAGCAGCTTAAGATTAGCGGGGGGTGGCACAGATACGCAGTATTTT
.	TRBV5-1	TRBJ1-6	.	CASRPKGGGPTHNNSPLHF	TGCGCCAGCAGGCCTAAGGGCGGGGGACCGACCCACAATAATTCACCCCTCCACTTT
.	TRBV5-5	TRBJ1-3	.	CASSAGGGRNTIYF	TGTGCCAGCAGCGCCGGGGGGGGTAGAAACACCATATATTTT
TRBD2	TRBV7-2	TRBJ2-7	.	CASSGRTSVEQYF	TGTGCCAGCAGCGGCCGGACTAGCGTAGAGCAGTACTTC
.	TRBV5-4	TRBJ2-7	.	CASSLAQDYEQYF	TGTGCCAGCAGCTTGGCGCAGGACTACGAGCAGTACTTC
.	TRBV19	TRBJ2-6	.	CASSPGDGANGLTF	TGTGCCAGTAGCCCAGGGGATGGGGCCAACGGCCTGACTTTC
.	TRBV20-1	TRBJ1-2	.	CSARQDGYTF	TGCAGTGCTAGACAGGATGGCTACACCTTC
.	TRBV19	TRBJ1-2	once	CASSIDRRRNYGYTF	TGTGCCAGTAGTATAGACAGGCGAAGGAACTATGGCTACACCTTC
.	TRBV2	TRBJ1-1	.	CASRNAPKAFF	TGTGCCAGCAGGAACGCGCCGAAAGCTTTCTTT
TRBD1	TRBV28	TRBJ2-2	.	CASQGQGFTGELFF	TGTGCCAGCCAAGGACAGGGGTTTACCGGGGAGCTGTTTTTT
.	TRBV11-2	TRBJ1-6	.	CASSLESGRGSPLHF	TGTGCCAGCAGCTTAGAGTCCGGGAGAGGCTCACCCCTCCACTTT
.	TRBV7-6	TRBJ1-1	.	CASSLIPGSVTEAFF	TGTGCCAGCAGCTTAATTCCGGGTTCGGTTACTGAAGCTTTCTTT
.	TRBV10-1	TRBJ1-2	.	CASSEARGYGYTF	TGCGCCAGCAGTGAGGCCAGGGGCTATGGCTACACCTTC